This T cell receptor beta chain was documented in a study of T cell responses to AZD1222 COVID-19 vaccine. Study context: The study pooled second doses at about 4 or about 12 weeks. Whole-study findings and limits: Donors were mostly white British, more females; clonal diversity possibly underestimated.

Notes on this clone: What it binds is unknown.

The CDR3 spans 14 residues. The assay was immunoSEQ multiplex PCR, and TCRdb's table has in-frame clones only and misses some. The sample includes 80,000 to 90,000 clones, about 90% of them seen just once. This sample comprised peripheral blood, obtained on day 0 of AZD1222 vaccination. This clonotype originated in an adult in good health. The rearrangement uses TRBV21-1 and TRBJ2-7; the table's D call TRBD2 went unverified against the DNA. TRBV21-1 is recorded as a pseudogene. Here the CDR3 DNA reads TGTGCCAGCAGCAAAGAGAAGAGGCTATACGAGCAGTACTTC. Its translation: CASSKEKRLYEQYF.